This paragraph reports one T cell receptor beta chain. Its antigen is as yet unknown. These data belong to a study of T cell responses to AZD1222 COVID-19 vaccine. Whole-study results and caveats: Females made up more of the donors, who were largely white British, and clonal diversity may have come out too low. Spike-spanning, vaccine-associated CD4 TCRs were dominant at 160-218 and 743-854. Baseline seropositives among AZD1222 recipients totaled only five or six.

Germline lookup yields CDR1 KGHSH and CDR2 LQKENI. The length of the CDR3 is 16 residues. V dropped 3 bases and J dropped 0; count of bases not matched to a gene: 4. Clones were sequenced by immunoSEQ multiplex PCR, and TCRdb holds only the in-frame ones, with some missing. The repertoire holds about 81,000 clones, with around nine tenths as singletons. This clonotype was obtained from an adult who received the AZD1222 COVID-19 vaccine. The chain is built from TRBV18 and TRBJ1-3, with TRBD1 matching over 8 bases. This specimen was peripheral blood, taken 28 days after the second AZD1222 dose. For the CDR3, the DNA is TGTGCCAGCTCACCGCCTGACAGGGGCTCTGGAAACACCATATATTTT. Translation: CASSPPDRGSGNTIYF. Together with reference TRBV18 and TRBJ1-3, the CDR3 gives the full variable domain: NAGVMQNPRHLVRRRGQEARLRCSPMKGHSHVYWYRQLPEEGLKFMVYLQKENIIDESGMPKERFSAEFPKEGPSILRIQQVVRGDSAAYFCASSPPDRGSGNTIYFGEGSWLTVV.